These 25 T cell receptor beta chains were all obtained from the same sample, sequenced in a study of cytomegalovirus exposure and HLA in healthy donors. The PCR contained 60 Vbeta and 13 Jbeta primers. The protocol was immunoSEQ multiplex PCR, while the TCRdb copy is restricted to in-frame clones and leaves out a portion. This repertoire shows some 190,000 clones, 82% found once; its top ten account for about 1.5%. What was sequenced was PBMCs. The receptors stem from a man aged 40-55 years in good health and CMV-seronegative.

The sample holds a few counts of this clone. The sample carries other DNA sequences with the same CDR3. The chain carries TRBV30 and TRBJ1-2; TRBD1 agrees at 7 bases. The CDR3 spans 13 residues. Germline values: CDR1 GTSNPN, CDR2 SVGIG (reference sequence). Trimming at V came to 5 bases and at J to 4 bases, leaving 7 bases not matched to a gene. The CDR3 loop reads CAWGRQGGYGYTF. For the CDR3, the DNA is TGTGCCTGGGGGCGACAGGGAGGCTATGGCTACACCTTC. Filled out from reference TRBV30 and TRBJ1-2, the complete variable domain reads SQTIHQWPATLVQPVGSPLSLECTVEGTSNPNLYWYRQAAGRGLQLLFYSVGIGQISSEVPQNLSASRPQDRQFILSSKKLLLSDSGFYLCAWGRQGGYGYTFGSGTRLTVV.

This sequence joins TRBV30 and TRBJ2-7; 8 positions match TRBD1. The J segment lost 5 bases and the V segment lost 4 bases, leaving 7 bases of the junction unmatched. The CDR3 runs to 13 residues. Germline CDR1 reads GTSNPN; CDR2 reads SVGIG (reference sequence). The CDR3 spells CAWTQGAINEQYF. CDR3 nucleotides: TGTGCCTGGACTCAGGGGGCGATCAACGAGCAGTACTTC. Full variable domain (missing parts from reference TRBV30 and TRBJ2-7): SQTIHQWPATLVQPVGSPLSLECTVEGTSNPNLYWYRQAAGRGLQLLFYSVGIGQISSEVPQNLSASRPQDRQFILSSKKLLLSDSGFYLCAWTQGAINEQYFGPGTRLTVT.

The rearrangement links TRBV5-4 to TRBJ2-5; 10 bases fit TRBD2. This CDR3 is 15 amino acids long. Per the germline V gene, CDR1 is SGHNT and CDR2 is YYREEE (reference sequence). After removal of 6 bases from V and 5 bases from J, the junction contained 10 bases not matched to a gene. The CDR3: CASIAGGATGETQYF. CDR3 DNA: TGTGCCAGCATAGCGGGAGGAGCGACCGGGGAGACCCAGTACTTC. The whole variable domain, remainder taken from reference TRBV5-4 and TRBJ2-5, is ETGVTQSPTHLIKTRGQQVTLRCSSQSGHNTVSWYQQALGQGPQFIFQYYREEENGRGNFPPRFSGLQFPNYSSELNVNALELDDSALYLCASIAGGATGETQYFGPGTRLLVL.

The sample holds one count of this clone. The DNA for the CDR3 is TGTGCCAGCAGCCCCGGGGCGGGAGGGGTCGCCGGGGAGCTGTTTTTT. Amino acids: CASSPGAGGVAGELFF. The rearrangement uses TRBV7-3 and TRBJ2-2; 9 bases map to TRBD2. Germline CDR1 SGHTA, CDR2 FQGTGA. The CDR3 runs to 16 residues. Trimming removed 5 bases from V and 6 bases from J; junction bases left unmatched: 10.

V usage is TRBV19 and J usage is TRBJ2-3; TRBD2 is a possible D gene (7 bases). CDR3 length: 13 amino acids. Germline lookup yields CDR1 LNHDA and CDR2 SQIVND (reference sequence). V was pared by 6 bases and J by 14 bases, with 21 bases between. CDR3 protein: CASSRGGLISPYF. For the CDR3, the DNA is TGTGCCAGTAGCAGGGGAGGGTTGATTAGTCCGTATTTT.

This clone has more than one count but fewer than ten. The chain employs TRBV6-5 and TRBJ2-3; 12 bases agree with TRBD2. Germline V CDR1 and CDR2: MNHEY, SVGAGI. V dropped 2 bases and J dropped 6; count of bases not matched to a gene: 0. This CDR3 contains 14 residues. The CDR3 DNA follows: TGTGCCAGCAGTTACGGGACTAGCGGGGATACGCAGTATTTT. Residues: CASSYGTSGDTQYF.

The chain combines TRBV4-3 with TRBJ2-3, with D tentatively TRBD2 (6 bases). This CDR3 has 13 amino acids. The ends were cut back, 1 base at V and 10 bases at J, with 12 bases in the middle. Germline V gene sequence: CDR1 LGHNA, CDR2 YSLEER. CDR3 sequence (DNA): TGCGCCAGCAGCCAAGCACTAGCTATGCCGCAGTATTTT. The encoded protein is CASSQALAMPQYF.

The sample holds a few counts of this clone. This CDR3 is also generated by other DNA sequences in the sample. V gene TRBV7-9 combines with J gene TRBJ2-1; 13 bases line up with TRBD2. Germline-derived CDR1 and CDR2 are SEHNR and FQNEAQ (reference sequence). The junction had 4 bases not matched to a gene; V was cut back by 1 base and J by 10 bases. This CDR3 region has 15 residues. The CDR3 reads CASSLGLAGGHEQFF. The CDR3 nucleotides are TGTGCCAGCAGCTTAGGACTAGCGGGAGGACACGAGCAGTTCTTC. The variable domain in full, completed from reference TRBV7-9 and TRBJ2-1, reads DTGVSQNPRHKITKRGQNVTFRCDPISEHNRLYWYRQTLGQGPEFLTYFQNEAQLEKSRLLSDRFSAERPKGSFSTLEIQRTEQGDSAMYLCASSLGLAGGHEQFFGPGTRLTVL.

CDR3 bases: TGTGCCAGTACCTTATCAGGGGGCGTCGGCTACGAGCAGTACTTC. Encoded protein: CASTLSGGVGYEQYF. The genes are TRBV19 and TRBJ2-7; 8 nucleotides match TRBD1. This CDR3 spans 15 amino acids. Germline CDR1 reads LNHDA; CDR2 reads SQIVND (reference sequence). J lost 3 bases, V lost 7 bases, and 11 bases had no gene match.

The rearrangement links TRBV7-2 to TRBJ1-5, with 7 positions matching TRBD1. Germline assignment: CDR1 SGHTA and CDR2 FQGNSA. This CDR3 has 15 amino acids. V shed 3 bases and J 5 bases; nucleotides not matched to a gene: 7. The CDR3 reads CASSFRDRVYQPQHF. The CDR3 DNA sequence: TGTGCCAGCAGCTTCCGGGACAGAGTTTATCAGCCCCAGCATTTT.

This clone was counted only a few times. The chain joins TRBV10-3 to TRBJ2-1; the match to TRBD2 covers 10 bases. V was pared by 0 bases and J by 9 bases, with 8 bases of the junction left unmatched. The CDR3 has 16 residues. Looked up from germline, CDR1 is ENHRY and CDR2 is SYGVKD. Written as DNA, the CDR3 is TGTGCCATCAGTGAGTCGGTGACTAGCGGGTCGGGTGAGCAGTTCTTC. Translating gives CAISESVTSGSGEQFF.

The DNA of the CDR3 is TGTGCCAGCTCACCACCGAAGGGGAAAAGAAACACTGAAGCTTTCTTT. This sequence encodes CASSPPKGKRNTEAFF. This chain links TRBV18 with TRBJ1-1, with D possibly matching TRBD1 (5 bases). The germline V gene has CDR1 KGHSH and CDR2 LQKENI. The CDR3 totals 16 residues. The V end lost 0 bases, the J end lost 2 bases, and 13 bases lay between the germline ends.

This chain joins TRBV7-9 and TRBJ2-5, with TRBD2 as a possible D gene (5 bases). Trimming removed 4 bases from V and 5 bases from J, with 14 bases in between. CDR3 length: 14 amino acids. Germline CDR1 and CDR2: SEHNR and FQNEAQ (reference sequence). CDR3 bases: TGTGCCAGCAGCTCCGGGAACCCCGGTGAGACCCAGTACTTC. It specifies CASSSGNPGETQYF.

The J gene is TRBJ2-7, the V gene TRBV14; TRBD2 might be the D (6 bases). V lost 3 bases and J lost 4, with 16 bases in between. There are 15 residues in the CDR3. Germline V lookup: CDR1 SGHDN, CDR2 FVKESK. CDR3 sequence reads: CASSHPSAGLYEQYF. The CDR3 nucleotides read TGTGCCAGCAGCCACCCCTCGGCCGGACTATACGAGCAGTACTTC.

The DNA for the CDR3 is TGCGCCAGCAGCTGGACTAGCGGGGGTTACGAGCAGTACTTC. Residues: CASSWTSGGYEQYF. J is TRBJ2-7 and V is TRBV5-1, with 13 bases that match TRBD2. V trimming: 3 bases; J trimming: 4 bases; junction bases outside the gene matches: 1. Germline V CDR1 and CDR2: SGHRS, YFSETQ. This CDR3 is 14 amino acids long.

This chain joins TRBV5-1 and TRBJ2-5; 12 bases are a match to TRBD2. Trimming removed 1 base from V and 5 bases from J; junction bases left unmatched: 9. The CDR3 length is 17 residues. Germline lookup yields CDR1 SGHRS and CDR2 YFSETQ. CDR3 protein: CASSLSPSGGARETQYF. CDR3 nucleotide sequence: TGCGCCAGCAGCTTGTCGCCTAGCGGGGGGGCTCGGGAGACCCAGTACTTC.

This rearrangement joins TRBV2 to TRBJ1-4; 9 bases are a match to TRBD1. Germline CDR1 is SNHLY and CDR2 is FYNNEI. The ends lost 3 bases at V and 8 bases at J; junction bases unmatched: 4. The CDR3 extends over 14 amino acids. Here the CDR3 DNA reads TGTGCCAGCAGTGAGGGACAGGGACTCGAAAAACTGTTTTTT. It codes for CASSEGQGLEKLFF. Drawing the rest from reference TRBV2 and TRBJ1-4, the complete variable domain is EPEVTQTPSHQVTQMGQEVILRCVPISNHLYFYWYRQILGQKVEFLVSFYNNEISEKSEIFDDQFSVERPDGSNFTLKIRSTKLEDSAMYFCASSEGQGLEKLFFGSGTQLSVL.

The rearrangement links TRBV4-1 to TRBJ1-2; the match to TRBD1 covers 12 bases. J lost 4 bases, V lost 0 bases, and 6 bases had no gene match. The germline gives CDR1 MGHRA, CDR2 YSYEKL. The CDR3 totals 17 residues. CDR3 in amino acids: CASSQDGDRGLGYGYTF. The CDR3 DNA follows: TGCGCCAGCAGCCAAGATGGGGACAGGGGGCTGGGCTATGGCTACACCTTC.

CDR3 sequence (DNA): TGTGCCAGCCGACACGGATCGGCGGGGGAATGGAATGAGCAGTTCTTC. This codes for CASRHGSAGEWNEQFF. The V gene is TRBV28, the J gene TRBJ2-1; 7 positions match TRBD2. Trimming removed 8 bases from V and 7 bases from J; junction bases left unmatched: 17. The CDR3 is 16 residues long. Germline CDR1 is MDHEN and CDR2 is SYDVKM.

The V call is TRBV5-1, the J call TRBJ2-1, with TRBD2 matching 10 bases. CDR1 SGHRS and CDR2 YFSETQ come from the germline V gene. CDR3 size: 13 residues. The ends lost 7 bases at V and 6 bases at J; junction bases unmatched: 4. CDR3 in DNA: TGCGCCAGCCGGCTAGCGGGGGCCAATGAGCAGTTCTTC. This encodes CASRLAGANEQFF.

A note on this clone: Other DNA variants within this sample encode the same CDR3. For the CDR3, the DNA is TGTGCCAGCAGCAGGACAGGGAACACTGAAGCTTTCTTT. Translated: CASSRTGNTEAFF. The V and J genes are TRBV5-4 and TRBJ1-1; TRBD1 matches 7 bases. The CDR3 covers 13 residues. Looked up from germline, CDR1 is SGHNT and CDR2 is YYREEE (reference sequence). Trimming took 4 bases from V and 1 from J; bases not matched to a gene: 1. The full variable domain, completed using reference TRBV5-4 and TRBJ1-1, is ETGVTQSPTHLIKTRGQQVTLRCSSQSGHNTVSWYQQALGQGPQFIFQYYREEENGRGNFPPRFSGLQFPNYSSELNVNALELDDSALYLCASSRTGNTEAFFGQGTRLTVV.

The chain recombines TRBV15 with TRBJ1-5; D is undetermined. This CDR3 contains 17 residues. Germline loops: CDR1 LNHNV, CDR2 YYDKDF (reference sequence). V lost 0 bases, J lost 0 bases, and 12 bases lay in between. The CDR3 reads CATSRDPVKISNQPQHF. CDR3 coding DNA: TGTGCCACCAGCAGAGATCCAGTAAAGATTAGCAATCAGCCCCAGCATTTT.

CDR3 loop: CAISEAGGSNQPQHF. The CDR3 DNA sequence: TGTGCCATCAGTGAAGCAGGGGGTAGCAATCAGCCCCAGCATTTT. The chain is built from TRBV10-3 and TRBJ1-5; 7 nucleotides match TRBD1. Germline V lookup: CDR1 ENHRY, CDR2 SYGVKD. J lost 0 bases, V lost 3 bases, and 2 bases had no gene match. CDR3 length: 15 residues.

The chain joins TRBV19 to TRBJ1-1; D perhaps matches TRBD1 (5 bases). Germline-derived CDR1 and CDR2 are LNHDA and SQIVND (reference sequence). The ends were cut back, 5 bases at V and 4 bases at J, with 20 bases in the middle. This CDR3 is built from 16 residues. This CDR3 is CASSPRTSLGGTEAFF. The CDR3 region has the DNA TGTGCCAGTAGTCCCCGAACCAGTCTGGGGGGCACTGAAGCTTTCTTT.

The rearrangement links TRBV28 to TRBJ2-7, with 7 bases identical to TRBD2. The CDR3 runs 15 residues. The trim removed 4 bases at V and 2 bases at J, leaving 8 bases unmatched. Germline lookup yields CDR1 MDHEN and CDR2 SYDVKM. CDR3 amino acids: CASSSVAGPAYEQYF. CDR3 DNA sequence: TGTGCCAGCAGTTCGGTAGCGGGCCCTGCCTACGAGCAGTACTTC.